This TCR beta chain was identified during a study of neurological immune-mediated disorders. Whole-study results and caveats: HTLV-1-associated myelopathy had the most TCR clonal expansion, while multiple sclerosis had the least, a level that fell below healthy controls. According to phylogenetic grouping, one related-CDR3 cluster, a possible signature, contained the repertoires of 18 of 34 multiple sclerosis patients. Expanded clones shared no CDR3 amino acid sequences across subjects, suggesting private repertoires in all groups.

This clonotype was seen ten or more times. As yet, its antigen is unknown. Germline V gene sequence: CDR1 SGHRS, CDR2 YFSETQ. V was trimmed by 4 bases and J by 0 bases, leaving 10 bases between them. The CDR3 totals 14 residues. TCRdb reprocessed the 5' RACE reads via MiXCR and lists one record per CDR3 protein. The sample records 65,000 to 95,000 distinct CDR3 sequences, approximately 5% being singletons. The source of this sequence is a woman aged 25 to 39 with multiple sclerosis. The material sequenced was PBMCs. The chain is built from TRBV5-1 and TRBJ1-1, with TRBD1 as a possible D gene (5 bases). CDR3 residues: CASSPRELNTEAFF. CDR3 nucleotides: TGCGCCAGCAGCCCCAGGGAATTGAACACTGAAGCTTTCTTT.